One sample yielded the 32 T cell receptor beta chains listed below, sequenced in a study of OX40 agonist ivuxolimab in advanced cancers. Generated by immunoSEQ multiplex PCR, the TCRdb table keeps only in-frame clones and is missing some. The sample contains some 69,000 clones, 80% to 90% of which appear only once. Sequenced material: CD4+ or CD8+ T cells sorted from blood, taken in a trial of the OX40 agonist ivuxolimab. The receptors were sampled from an adult with an advanced solid tumor such as melanoma, head and neck, liver or kidney cancer.

This chain connects TRBV28 to TRBJ2-2; TRBD1 matches 7 bases. The CDR3 is made up of 16 amino acids. The germline V gene has CDR1 MDHEN and CDR2 SYDVKM. Losses at the gene ends were 5 bases for V and 5 bases for J; bases not matched to a gene: 11. Here the CDR3 DNA reads TGTGCCAGCAGTACCGTCGACAGGGACCCGACCGGGGAGCTGTTTTTT. Its protein is CASSTVDRDPTGELFF.

J is TRBJ2-1 and V is TRBV18; 9 nucleotides match TRBD2. Germline CDR1 reads KGHSH; CDR2 reads LQKENI. The CDR3 spans 15 residues. V lost 3 bases, J lost 10 bases, and 10 bases stayed unmatched. The CDR3 here is CASSPRGLASLEQFF. The CDR3 region has the DNA TGTGCCAGCTCACCGCGTGGACTAGCGTCACTCGAGCAGTTCTTC.

The rearrangement links TRBV19 to TRBJ2-1; D perhaps matches TRBD1 (6 bases). Per the germline V gene, CDR1 is LNHDA and CDR2 is SQIVND (reference sequence). The CDR3 is 14 residues long. The germline V and J ends were trimmed by 3 bases and 2 bases, with 8 bases remaining between them. The CDR3 DNA sequence: TGTGCCAGTAGTATCGGACAGCCCTACAATGAGCAGTTCTTC. This encodes CASSIGQPYNEQFF.

V is TRBV2 and J is TRBJ2-3; D remains unclear. From germline, CDR1 is SNHLY and CDR2 FYNNEI. The CDR3 is 14 residues long. V lost 5 bases and J lost 2, with 11 bases in between. The CDR3 protein is CASSQTAVTDTQYF. For the CDR3, the DNA is TGTGCCAGCAGTCAAACGGCCGTCACAGATACGCAGTATTTT.

The chain joins TRBV2 to TRBJ2-3, with TRBD2 matching 12 bases. Looked up from germline, CDR1 is SNHLY and CDR2 is FYNNEI. CDR3 size: 15 residues. Trimming removed 6 bases from V and 5 bases from J; junction bases left unmatched: 6. This chain's CDR3 is CASRLAGGGGDTQYF. The DNA for the CDR3 is TGTGCCAGCAGACTAGCGGGAGGAGGAGGAGATACGCAGTATTTT.

The chain links TRBV9 to TRBJ2-1, with TRBD1 matching 8 bases. Germline V gene data show CDR1 as SGDLS and CDR2 as YYNGEE. V lost 0 bases and J lost 8; bases outside the gene matches: 10. There are 16 residues in the CDR3. This CDR3 reads CASSVGGRGHRYEQFF. Written as DNA, the CDR3 is TGTGCCAGCAGCGTAGGGGGCAGGGGGCACAGGTATGAGCAGTTCTTC.

The chain is built from TRBV7-3 and TRBJ2-7, with TRBD2 identical over 8 bases. CDR1 is SGHTA, CDR2 FQGTGA, per germline. V shed 5 bases, J shed 4 bases, and the junction held 7 bases outside the gene matches. The length of the CDR3 is 14 residues. In DNA form, the CDR3 reads TGTGCCAGCAGCCCGGGGGGGACGGGATACGAGCAGTACTTC. It specifies CASSPGGTGYEQYF.

The CDR3 bases are TGTGCCAGCAGTGAATCCACAGGGGGCAACACTGAAGCTTTCTTT. This sequence encodes CASSESTGGNTEAFF. The V call is TRBV2, the J call TRBJ1-1; 9 bases are shared with TRBD1. Germline assignment: CDR1 SNHLY and CDR2 FYNNEI. The junction had 3 bases not matched to a gene; V was cut back by 2 bases and J by 2 bases. This CDR3 contains 15 residues.

The V gene is TRBV7-9, the J gene TRBJ1-1; 12 bases are shared with TRBD1. Germline values: CDR1 SEHNR, CDR2 FQNEAQ (reference sequence). The CDR3 is 14 amino acids. Germline trimming cut 2 bases from V and 10 bases from J; bases unmatched to any gene: 5. The CDR3 sequence is CASSLRGQGAAAFF. CDR3 bases: TGTGCCAGCAGCTTACGGGGACAGGGGGCGGCAGCTTTCTTT.

The chain has TRBV5-1 and TRBJ1-2; D unclear. The V gene's germline CDR1 is SGHRS and CDR2 YFSETQ. The CDR3 contains 11 residues. Between the trimmed V and J ends, which lost 5 bases and 8 bases, there was a span of 10 bases. CDR3 protein: CASSPGGGYTF. CDR3 nucleotide sequence: TGCGCCAGCAGTCCCGGCGGGGGCTACACCTTC.

The V gene is TRBV5-8, the J gene TRBJ2-1; D ambiguous. Trimming took off 4 bases at V and 0 bases at J, with 14 bases between the two ends. The CDR3 loop spans 16 amino acids. Germline V gene sequence: CDR1 SGHTS, CDR2 YDEGEE. CDR3: CASSPSARTSYNEQFF. The CDR3 DNA follows: TGTGCCAGCAGCCCGTCAGCGCGAACCTCCTACAATGAGCAGTTCTTC.

The chain employs TRBV19 and TRBJ1-1; D possibly corresponds to TRBD1 (5 bases). V was clipped by 10 bases and J by 7 bases, with 22 bases between them. This CDR3 has 14 residues. Germline CDR1 reads LNHDA; CDR2 reads SQIVND (reference sequence). CDR3 protein: CATTAQIRVGEAFF. In DNA form, the CDR3 reads TGTGCCACTACCGCCCAGATCAGGGTGGGTGAAGCTTTCTTT.

The chain carries TRBV5-1 and TRBJ1-4, with no clear D. The CDR3 length is 14 residues. V lost 2 bases, J lost 0 bases, and 5 bases lay in between. Germline-derived CDR1 and CDR2 are SGHRS and YFSETQ. The CDR3 is CASSFSSTNEKLFF. The CDR3 DNA reads TGCGCCAGCAGCTTCAGCTCAACTAATGAAAAACTGTTTTTT.

The chain carries TRBV2 and TRBJ1-2, with D unresolved. This CDR3 region has 13 residues. The germline V gene encodes CDR1 SNHLY and CDR2 FYNNEI. With 0 bases removed from V and 7 bases from J, the gap between germline ends came to 9 bases. Here the CDR3 DNA reads TGTGCCAGCAGTGAAGCCAGGTCGCGTGGCTACACCTTC. It specifies CASSEARSRGYTF.

The V call is TRBV19, the J call TRBJ2-5, with 10 positions matching TRBD1. Matching the DNA end better, TRBJ2-7 makes the J call doubtful. The V gene's germline CDR1 is LNHDA and CDR2 SQIVND (reference sequence). CDR3 length: 15 amino acids. The CDR3 nucleotides are TGTGCCAGTAGTACAAGGACAGGGGGGAGCTACGAGCAGTACTTC. Protein product: CASSTRTGGSYEQYF.

The chain recombines TRBV7-2 with TRBJ2-2; 8 bases agree with TRBD2. The CDR3 contains 17 residues. CDR1 and CDR2 (germline): SGHTA, FQGNSA. V lost 5 bases and J lost 5; bases outside the gene matches: 13. CDR3 nucleotide sequence: TGTGCCAGCAGCCCCGGGGGGGGGAGGGCCCGGACCGGGGAGCTGTTTTTT. Amino acids: CASSPGGGRARTGELFF.

V usage is TRBV6-4 and J usage is TRBJ2-2; D unclear. This CDR3 is built from 18 residues. V lost 2 bases to trimming and J lost 6 bases, with 22 bases between them. Germline CDR1 reads MRHNA; CDR2 reads SNTAGT. DNA for the CDR3: TGTGCCAGCAGTGACACTGCCGGGCCCAACCTATGGGCCGGGGAGCTGTTTTTT. It yields the protein CASSDTAGPNLWAGELFF.

The chain couples TRBV7-9 to TRBJ1-3; TRBD1 is a possible D gene (5 bases). V lost 3 bases, J lost 0 bases, and 9 bases lay in between. CDR3 length: 15 residues. The V gene's germline CDR1 is SEHNR and CDR2 FQNEAQ (reference sequence). The DNA for the CDR3 is TGTGCCAGCAGCTTGGGACGGAACTCTGGAAACACCATATATTTT. Protein: CASSLGRNSGNTIYF.

V gene TRBV4-2 combines with J gene TRBJ2-1; D not certain. V dropped 4 bases and J dropped 3 bases, with 7 bases sitting between them. The CDR3 runs 13 residues. Per the germline V gene, CDR1 is LGHNA and CDR2 is YNFKEQ. CDR3 in amino acids: CASSPQNYNEQFF. The CDR3 DNA sequence: TGTGCCAGCAGCCCCCAGAACTACAATGAGCAGTTCTTC.

This chain uses TRBV25-1 with TRBJ2-4, with 10 nucleotides matching TRBD2. The germline CDR1 and CDR2 sequences are MGHDK and SYGVNS. This CDR3 has 17 residues. Germline trimming cut 4 bases from V and 1 base from J; bases unmatched to any gene: 7. CDR3 amino acids: CASSGPAGGPAKNIQYF. CDR3 DNA sequence: TGTGCCAGCAGTGGGCCAGCGGGAGGGCCGGCCAAAAACATTCAGTACTTC.

The rearrangement uses TRBV18 and TRBJ2-7; possibly TRBD2 for D (6 bases). This CDR3 spans 14 amino acids. V lost 3 bases to trimming and J lost 2 bases, with 11 bases between them. Germline V gene data show CDR1 as KGHSH and CDR2 as LQKENI. DNA of the CDR3: TGTGCCAGCTCACCCGGGACTCAGACCTACGAGCAGTACTTC. Protein product: CASSPGTQTYEQYF.

V and J are TRBV2 and TRBJ2-4; 9 bases map to TRBD1. Germline CDR1 SNHLY, CDR2 FYNNEI. Trimming took 6 bases from V and 8 from J; bases not matched to a gene: 8. The CDR3 is 14 amino acids. In DNA form, the CDR3 reads TGTGCCAGCAGCCGGGGACAGGGAGATGACATTCAGTACTTC. This encodes CASSRGQGDDIQYF. The full variable domain, its missing parts supplied by reference TRBV2 and TRBJ2-4, is EPEVTQTPSHQVTQMGQEVILRCVPISNHLYFYWYRQILGQKVEFLVSFYNNEISEKSEIFDDQFSVERPDGSNFTLKIRSTKLEDSAMYFCASSRGQGDDIQYFGAGTRLSVL.

The rearrangement links TRBV30 to TRBJ2-2; tentatively, D is TRBD1 or TRBD2 (6 bases each). Germline CDR1 is GTSNPN and CDR2 is SVGIG (reference sequence). The CDR3 runs 17 residues. Deletions cut 4 bases from V and 0 bases from J, with 18 bases between. CDR3 loop: CAWKLEKRGANTGELFF. The CDR3 region has the DNA TGTGCCTGGAAACTCGAGAAGAGGGGGGCGAACACCGGGGAGCTGTTTTTT.

This chain connects TRBV2 to TRBJ2-7; possible D gene TRBD2, 6 bases. Trimming took 4 bases from V and 1 from J, leaving 14 bases between them. In germline, CDR1 is SNHLY, CDR2 FYNNEI. The CDR3 is made up of 15 amino acids. Written as DNA, the CDR3 is TGTGCCAGCAGTGGGGGGAGGACAAATTCCTACGAGCAGTACTTC. Translated, it gives CASSGGRTNSYEQYF.

The J gene is TRBJ1-2, the V gene TRBV6-5; D remains ambiguous. The CDR3 has 16 amino acids. Germline V gene sequence: CDR1 MNHEY, CDR2 SVGAGI. Deletions cut 0 bases from V and 5 bases from J, with 16 bases between. CDR3 residues: CASSYSGRPSVYGYTF. CDR3 bases: TGTGCCAGCAGTTACTCTGGCAGGCCGTCGGTATATGGCTACACCTTC.

The CDR3 reads CASSGGGWRGTGELFF. CDR3 bases: TGCGCCAGCAGCGGCGGTGGATGGAGGGGCACCGGGGAGCTGTTTTTT. The gene calls are TRBV5-1 and TRBJ2-2, with D possibly matching TRBD2 (6 bases). V was trimmed by 4 bases and J by 4 bases, leaving 17 bases between them. The CDR3 totals 16 residues. The germline V gene has CDR1 SGHRS and CDR2 YFSETQ.

CDR3 nucleotide sequence: TGTGCCAGCCTACTACGGATTCAAGAGACCCAGTACTTC. Translated: CASLLRIQETQYF. This sequence joins TRBV5-8 and TRBJ2-5, with D unclear. This CDR3 spans 13 amino acids. CDR1 and CDR2 from the germline V gene are SGHTS and YDEGEE. Between the trimmed V and J ends, which lost 7 bases and 2 bases, there was a span of 12 bases.

The chain is built from TRBV28 and TRBJ2-7; the D gene is possibly TRBD2 (5 bases). V was shortened by 7 bases and J by 6 bases, with 13 bases between the two germline ends. This CDR3 region has 12 residues. Germline loops: CDR1 MDHEN, CDR2 SYDVKM. The chain's CDR3 is CASNRTPREQYF. CDR3 bases: TGTGCCAGCAATAGGACTCCCCGCGAGCAGTACTTC. The full variable domain, in which reference TRBV28 and TRBJ2-7 provide the parts outside the CDR3, is DVKVTQSSRYLVKRTGEKVFLECVQDMDHENMFWYRQDPGLGLRLIYFSYDVKMKEKGDIPEGYSVSREKKERFSLILESASTNQTSMYLCASNRTPREQYFGPGTRLTVT.

The CDR3 DNA sequence: TGTGCCATCAGTGGAGAGGATAAAGGGTGGACCTCTGGGGCCAACGTCCTGACTTTC. Amino acid sequence: CAISGEDKGWTSGANVLTF. The gene calls are TRBV10-3 and TRBJ2-6; D is undetermined. Trimming shortened V by 4 bases and J by 0 bases, and 19 bases separated the two germline ends. The CDR3 spans 19 residues. Germline V gene sequence: CDR1 ENHRY, CDR2 SYGVKD.

J is TRBJ1-5 and V is TRBV9, with TRBD1 matching over 7 bases. CDR1 SGDLS and CDR2 YYNGEE come from the germline V gene. This CDR3 is built from 14 residues. With V trimmed by 4 bases and J by 5 bases, 6 bases remained unmatched. The CDR3 sequence is CASSQGTVDQPQHF. The CDR3, as DNA: TGTGCCAGCAGCCAGGGGACAGTAGATCAGCCCCAGCATTTT.

This clone was counted a few times. J is TRBJ1-2 and V is TRBV4-1, with 9 bases that match TRBD1. This CDR3 comprises 17 residues. Germline loops: CDR1 MGHRA, CDR2 YSYEKL. The junction had 16 bases not matched to a gene; V was cut back by 4 bases and J by 7 bases. For the CDR3, the DNA is TGCGCCAGCAGCCTCCTTTTGGGGACAGGGTCTGTAATTGGCTACACCTTC. Protein sequence: CASSLLLGTGSVIGYTF.

This clone was found a few times. The chain has TRBV19 and TRBJ1-2; 7 positions agree with TRBD1. This CDR3 has 15 amino acids. Germline values: CDR1 LNHDA, CDR2 SQIVND (reference sequence). V shed 4 bases and J 0 bases; nucleotides not matched to a gene: 5. DNA of the CDR3: TGTGCCAGTAGTAACACCGGGACAGCTAACTATGGCTACACCTTC. This sequence encodes CASSNTGTANYGYTF.